Detailed here is one T cell receptor (beta chain). What antigen it recognizes has not been identified. Within one base of it there is no much larger clone, and no base qualities were kept. The sample comes from a study of blood T cell repertoires in COVID-19 (dated by TCRdb to the early 2020s). General notes on the study: Samples from collaborators originated in the United States, Italy and Spain and spanned both the acute and convalescent phases of COVID-19. The samples were drawn from the first 160 participants of the ongoing ImmuneRACE study and from under 1,500 subjects provided by 6 global collaborators. The repertoires were released in a freely available public database meant as a resource for research on the immune response to SARS-CoV-2. Subjects who had been exposed to COVID-19, were actively infected with it, or had recovered from it provided the deeply sampled blood TCRbeta repertoires that made up the dataset. The prospective study material was composed of cDNA or gDNA derived from T cells, B-cell-depleted T cells, or PBMCs. Where available, HLA class I and class II types were obtained from metadata supplied by the sample provider rather than from assay-based typing. A de-identified subject ID, COVID-19 status, age in years and sex were almost always included in the sample metadata.

Each collaborating institution followed its own protocols to collect whole blood in K2EDTA tubes. For TCRbeta analysis, collaborator samples were shipped as frozen whole blood, as isolated PBMCs, or as DNA extracted from either sample type. What the research found in general, with its limitations: The amount of clinical and demographic metadata varied by source and participant and was provided uncurated.

The immunoSEQ Assay, a bias-controlled multiplex PCR, was used to amplify TCRbeta CDR3 regions from genomic DNA. Processing in the source paper ran as follows. The number of nucleated cells in each sample was estimated by amplification of reference gene primers within the assay. To quantify the absolute abundance of each unique TCRbeta CDR3 rearrangement, sequence reads were collapsed and filtered. Productive Simpson clonality was computed per sample as the square root of Simpson's diversity index over productive rearrangements. TCRdb mirrors the immuneACCESS table, restricted to in-frame sequences. Some clones are absent from its copies; in checked studies, under half trace to an unresolved V gene, and the reason for the others is unknown. V and J calls and clone size are copied from that table; D and trimming were computed from the DNA. This sample comprises 210,000 or so clones, 80% to 90% of them detected only once. The leading ten clones occupy around 21% of the sample.

The junction shows trimming of 5 bases on V and 6 bases on J, and the gene matches do not reach 8 bases of it. The CDR3 starts with the cysteine, ends with the phenylalanine, and has 14 residues. The DNA shown is the 42-base CDR3, in frame from base 1. CDR1 SQVTM and CDR2 ANQGSEA were looked up in the germline V gene. Specimen: peripheral blood. The chain is assembled from TRBV29-1 and TRBJ2-2, and TRBD2 matches 8 of the central bases. This sequence was found in a human donor in a cohort sampled during active COVID-19. The base sequence is TGCAGCGTTTCCGGGACTAGGAGATCCGGGGAGCTGTTTTTT. This codes for CSVSGTRRSGELFF.